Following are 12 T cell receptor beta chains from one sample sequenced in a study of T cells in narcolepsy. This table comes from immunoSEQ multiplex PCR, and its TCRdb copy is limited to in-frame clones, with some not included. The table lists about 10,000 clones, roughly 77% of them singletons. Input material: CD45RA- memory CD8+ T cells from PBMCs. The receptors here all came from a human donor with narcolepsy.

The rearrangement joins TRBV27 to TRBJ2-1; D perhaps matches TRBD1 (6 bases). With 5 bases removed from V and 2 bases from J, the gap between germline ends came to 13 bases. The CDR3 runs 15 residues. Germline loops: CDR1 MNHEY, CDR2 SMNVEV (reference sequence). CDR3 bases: TGTGCCAGCAGTCCGTATCAGGGGACCTACAATGAGCAGTTCTTC. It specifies CASSPYQGTYNEQFF.

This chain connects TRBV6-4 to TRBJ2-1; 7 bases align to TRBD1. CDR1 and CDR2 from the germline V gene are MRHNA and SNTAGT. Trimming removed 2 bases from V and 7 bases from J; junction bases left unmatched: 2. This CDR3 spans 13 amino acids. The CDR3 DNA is TGTGCCAGCAGTGACCAGGGGGAGAATGAGCAGTTCTTC. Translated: CASSDQGENEQFF.

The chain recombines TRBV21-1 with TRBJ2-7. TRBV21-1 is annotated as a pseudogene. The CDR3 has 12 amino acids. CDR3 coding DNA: TGTGCCAGCAGCAAAGACTCCTACGAGCAGTACTTC. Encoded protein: CASSKDSYEQYF.

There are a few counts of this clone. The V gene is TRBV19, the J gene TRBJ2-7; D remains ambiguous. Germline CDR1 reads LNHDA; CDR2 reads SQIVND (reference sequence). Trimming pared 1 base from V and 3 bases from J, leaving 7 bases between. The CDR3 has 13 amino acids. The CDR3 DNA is TGTGCCAGTAGTATAGGTTCGGGCTACGAGCAGTACTTC. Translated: CASSIGSGYEQYF. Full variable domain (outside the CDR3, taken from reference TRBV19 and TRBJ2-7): DGGITQSPKYLFRKEGQNVTLSCEQNLNHDAMYWYRQDPGQGLRLIYYSQIVNDFQKGDIAEGYSVSREKKESFPLTVTSAQKNPTAFYLCASSIGSGYEQYFGPGTRLTVT.

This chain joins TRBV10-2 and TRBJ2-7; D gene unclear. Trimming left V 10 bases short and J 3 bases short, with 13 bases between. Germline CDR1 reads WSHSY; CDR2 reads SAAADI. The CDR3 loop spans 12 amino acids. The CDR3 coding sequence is TGCGCCACCCGTTCTCCGGTCTACGAGCAGTACTTC. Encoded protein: CATRSPVYEQYF.

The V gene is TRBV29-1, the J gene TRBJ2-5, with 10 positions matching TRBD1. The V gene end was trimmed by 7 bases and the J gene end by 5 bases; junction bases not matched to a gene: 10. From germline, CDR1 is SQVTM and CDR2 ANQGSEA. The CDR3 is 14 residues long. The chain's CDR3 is CSAETGGSGETQYF. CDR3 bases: TGCAGCGCTGAGACAGGGGGCTCGGGGGAGACCCAGTACTTC.

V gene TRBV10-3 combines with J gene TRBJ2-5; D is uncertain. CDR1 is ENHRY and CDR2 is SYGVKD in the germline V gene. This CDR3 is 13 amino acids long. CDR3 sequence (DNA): TGTGCTTCTCCACGCCTGGGGCAAGAGACCCAGTACTTC. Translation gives CASPRLGQETQYF.

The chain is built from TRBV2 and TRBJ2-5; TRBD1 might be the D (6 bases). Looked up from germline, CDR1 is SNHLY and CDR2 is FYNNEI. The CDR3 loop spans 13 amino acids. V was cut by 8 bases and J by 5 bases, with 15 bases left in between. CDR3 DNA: TGTGCCAGCTACTTGGGGGCCTGGGAGACCCAGTACTTC. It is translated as CASYLGAWETQYF.

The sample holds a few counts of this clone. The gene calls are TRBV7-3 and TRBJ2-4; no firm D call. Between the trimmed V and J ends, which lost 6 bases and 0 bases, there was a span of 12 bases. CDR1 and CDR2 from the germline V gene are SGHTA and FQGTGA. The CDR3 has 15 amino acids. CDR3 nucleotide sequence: TGTGCCAGCAGATCCTCTATGATAGCCAAAAACATTCAGTACTTC. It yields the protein CASRSSMIAKNIQYF.

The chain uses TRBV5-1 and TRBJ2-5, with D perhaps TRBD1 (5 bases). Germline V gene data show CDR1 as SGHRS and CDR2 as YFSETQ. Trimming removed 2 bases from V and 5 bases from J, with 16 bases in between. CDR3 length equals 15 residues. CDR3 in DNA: TGCGCCAGCAGCTTAGAAGGGGTAATAGGCGAGACCCAGTACTTC. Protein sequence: CASSLEGVIGETQYF.

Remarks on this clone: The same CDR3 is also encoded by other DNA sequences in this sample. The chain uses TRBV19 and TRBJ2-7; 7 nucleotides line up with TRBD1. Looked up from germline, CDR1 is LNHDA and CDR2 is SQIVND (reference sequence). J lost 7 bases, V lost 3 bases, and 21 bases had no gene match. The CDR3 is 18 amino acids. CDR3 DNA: TGTGCCAGTAGTATCGCTTGGGGACAGCCAGCCTGGGGTCGGGAGCAGTACTTC. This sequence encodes CASSIAWGQPAWGREQYF.

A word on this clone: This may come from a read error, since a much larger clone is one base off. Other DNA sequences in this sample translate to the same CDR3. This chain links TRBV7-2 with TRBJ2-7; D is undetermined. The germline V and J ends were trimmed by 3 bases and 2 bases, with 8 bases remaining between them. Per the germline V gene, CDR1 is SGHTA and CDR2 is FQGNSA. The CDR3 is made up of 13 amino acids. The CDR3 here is CASSFAGAYEQYF. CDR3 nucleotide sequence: TGTGCCAGCAGCTTCGCAGGCGCCTACGAGCAGTACTTC. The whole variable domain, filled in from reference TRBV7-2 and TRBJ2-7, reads GAGVSQSPSNKVTEKGKDVELRCDPISGHTALYWYRQSLGQGLEFLIYFQGNSAPDKSGLPSDRFSAERTGGSVSTLTIQRTQQEDSAVYLCASSFAGAYEQYFGPGTRLTVT.